This T cell receptor beta chain was observed in a study of CD8 T cells in ankylosing spondylitis. General study results and limits: Disease-linked clones bore a CD8+ phenotype, appearing relatively rarely in peripheral blood. Among TCR beta sequences, a motif of about 8 highly homologous variants appeared characteristic of ankylosing spondylitis blood. Disease-linked clones reportedly showed significant enrichment in matched ankylosing spondylitis synovial fluid.

Looked up from germline, CDR1 is SGHTA and CDR2 is FQGNSA. With 6 bases clipped from V and 3 bases from J, the junction kept 5 bases outside the gene matches. This CDR3 has 15 amino acids. To note about this clonotype: As yet, its antigen is unknown.

A quantitative 5'-RACE method, one with molecular barcodes, was used to make TCR beta libraries. TCRdb reprocessed the 5' RACE reads with MiXCR, giving one entry per CDR3 protein. The data show hundreds of thousands of distinct CDR3 sequences, under 30% seen once. This TCR was sampled from a male donor with ankylosing spondylitis or in good health (not recorded which). The chain employs TRBV7-2 and TRBJ2-1, with 10 bases fitting TRBD2. Sequencing was done on a sample of blood, either unsorted or a sorted T cell fraction (not recorded which). CDR3 nucleotide sequence: TGTGCCAGCAGTTCTAGCGGGAGTTTCTACAATGAGCAGTTCTTC. It specifies CASSSSGSFYNEQFF.